The subject of this entry is one T cell receptor (beta chain). What it recognizes is unknown. These data originate in a study of identical twins. Findings of the study overall: Out-of-frame TCR alpha sharing in monozygotic twins exceeded recombination model predictions. Researchers caution that invariant MAIT and iNKT cells could partly confound zero-insertion analyses. It was cross-sectional statistical analysis, not following the same donors, that the conclusions relied on.

cDNA carried unique molecular identifiers, and a universal primer site was added by template switching. TCRdb ran MiXCR on the 5' RACE reads and lists one entry per CDR3 protein. The sample has 1.5 million or so distinct CDR3 sequences; about 32% are singletons. Germline-derived CDR1 and CDR2 are DFQATT and SNEGSKA (reference sequence). V was shortened by 3 bases and J by 11 bases, with 22 bases between the two germline ends. The CDR3 covers 14 residues. This TCR was recovered from a newborn girl in good health. The chain couples TRBV20-1 to TRBJ2-5; D uncertain. Sample: cord blood. Written as DNA, the CDR3 is TGCAGTGCTAGCGAGTCCAAAGGAGTAAATGAGCAGTACTTC. It codes for CSASESKGVNEQYF.